This section outlines one T cell receptor beta chain sequence together with its context. The antigen this receptor binds is unknown. No per-base quality is available; no much larger clone lies one base away. The CDR3 regions of human TCRbeta chains were analyzed by immunosequencing. In the original analysis: TCRs in the repertoires were matched against a reference library of SARS-CoV-2-specific TCRs that had been generated with the MIRA antigen-specificity platform. Breadth was defined as the fraction of unique TCRs that were SARS-CoV-2-associated. Depth was defined as the fraction of total T cells that were SARS-CoV-2-associated. Using the MIRA data, every spike-specific TCR was mapped to the spike region that the TCR reacted to and assigned to either a CD4 or a CD8 class. Log10-transformed breadth and depth values were compared by one-way ANOVA with Sidak's multiple comparisons tests. TCRdb obtained this table from immuneACCESS and retained in-frame rearrangements with V and J assigned. These tables miss some clones; where compared with another copy, unresolved V genes account for less than half of the shortfall, and the remainder is unexplained. V and J calls and clone size are copied from that table; D and trimming were computed from the DNA. This sample lists 90,000 to 120,000 clones; roughly nine tenths were detected once. The top ten clones comprise 16% of the sample.

The sample's time point label is to be understood as: baseline before first vaccination. The vaccinee samples were drawn from two UK trials, COV001 and COV002, one of which was a single-blind randomized controlled phase 2/3 trial testing AZD1222 (ChAdOx1 nCoV-19) in healthy adults. For TCRbeta chain sequencing, PBMC samples were collected from trial participants at day 0 and at day 28 after the second dose. The germline V gene (reference sequence) yields LGHDT for CDR1 and YNNKEL for CDR2. The CDR3 holds 13 amino acids from the cysteine to the phenylalanine. Only the CDR3 region is kept as DNA, spanning 39 bases read in frame from base 1. V and J lose 6 bases and 2 bases, and a span of 11 bases separates them. The sample belongs to a study of T cell responses to AZD1222 COVID-19 vaccine (dated by TCRdb to about 2021). As for the study more broadly: Because spike-specific TCR depth and breadth did not differ between the two schedules, AZD1222 recipients who got a second dose at roughly 4 weeks were pooled with those who got a second dose at roughly 12 weeks. TCR sequencing covered roughly 230 trial participants: 200 to 210 given two doses of AZD1222 and approximately 26 given two doses of MenACWY control vaccine. Trial participants were enrolled by age into subgroups of 18-55, 56-69 and 70-plus years, and around 140, 26 and 57 TCR-sequenced participants, respectively, were included in these subgroups. Results and caveats for the whole study, not just this receptor: The vaccine-associated CD4 TCRs covered the entire spike protein, and the dominant responses fell in regions 160-218 and 743-854. Conclusions about previously exposed vaccinees are limited because only six or seven AZD1222 recipients were SARS-CoV-2 seropositive at baseline. Participants were mostly white British and included more females than males, and it was suggested by the authors that clonal diversity may have been underestimated. A significant rise in spike-specific TCR breadth and depth was observed after two AZD1222 doses relative to day 0 and relative to MenACWY recipients. Because no day 14 peak-response samples were available, the repertoires could be characterized only after the peak T cell response. In the small 56-69-year group, the increase in depth fell short of significance, most likely because of low power. Nearly half of unique spike-specific TCRs reportedly recognized epitopes outside regions mutated in the B.1.351 and B.1.1.7 variants.

The receptor chain draws on TRBV3-1 (or the pseudogene TRBV3-2) and TRBJ2-7; tentative D gene TRBD2, with 5 bases matching. The receptor comes from an adult in good health. This sample comprised peripheral blood, obtained on day 0 of AZD1222 vaccination. The CDR3 region: CASSQRRTYEQYF. The nucleotide sequence is given as TGTGCCAGCAGTCAGCGGAGAACCTACGAGCAGTACTTC.